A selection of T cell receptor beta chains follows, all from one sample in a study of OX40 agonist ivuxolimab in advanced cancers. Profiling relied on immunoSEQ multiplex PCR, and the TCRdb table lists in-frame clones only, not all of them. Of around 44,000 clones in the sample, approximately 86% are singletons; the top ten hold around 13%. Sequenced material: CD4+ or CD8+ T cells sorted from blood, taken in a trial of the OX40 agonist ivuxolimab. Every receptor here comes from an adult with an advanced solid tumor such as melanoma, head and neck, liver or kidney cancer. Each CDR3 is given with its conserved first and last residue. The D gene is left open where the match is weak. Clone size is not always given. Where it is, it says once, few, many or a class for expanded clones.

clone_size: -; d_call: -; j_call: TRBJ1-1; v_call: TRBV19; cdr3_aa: CASSIVKIPSTEAFF; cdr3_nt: TGTGCCAGTAGTATCGTAAAGATCCCGAGCACTGAAGCTTTCTTT
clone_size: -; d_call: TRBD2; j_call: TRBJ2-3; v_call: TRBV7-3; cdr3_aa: CASSFIAGGKDTQYF; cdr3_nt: TGTGCCAGCAGCTTTATAGCGGGCGGGAAAGATACGCAGTATTTT
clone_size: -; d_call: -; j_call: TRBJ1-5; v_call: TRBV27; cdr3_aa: CASSPYGNQPQHF; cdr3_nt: TGTGCCAGCAGTCCCTATGGGAATCAGCCCCAGCATTTT
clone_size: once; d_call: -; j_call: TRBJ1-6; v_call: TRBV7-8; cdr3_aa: CASSLVRGANSPLHF; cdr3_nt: TGTGCCAGCAGCTTAGTAAGGGGGGCGAATTCACCCCTCCACTTT
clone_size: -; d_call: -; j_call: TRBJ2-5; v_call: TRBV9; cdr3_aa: CASSVGGPGRMETQYF; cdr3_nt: TGTGCCAGCAGCGTAGGAGGTCCAGGGCGGATGGAGACCCAGTACTTC
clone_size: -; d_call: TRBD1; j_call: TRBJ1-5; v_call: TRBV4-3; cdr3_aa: CASSPRDSPNQPQHF; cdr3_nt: TGCGCCAGCAGCCCTCGGGACAGCCCAAATCAGCCCCAGCATTTT
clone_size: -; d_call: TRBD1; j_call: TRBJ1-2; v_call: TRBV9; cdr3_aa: CASSAGTGSGYTF; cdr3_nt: TGTGCCAGCAGCGCCGGGACAGGGTCTGGCTACACCTTC
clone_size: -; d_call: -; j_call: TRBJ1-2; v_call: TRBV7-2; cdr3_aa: CASSPLVGRYGYTF; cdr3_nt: TGTGCCAGCAGCCCCCTCGTGGGGCGCTATGGCTACACCTTC
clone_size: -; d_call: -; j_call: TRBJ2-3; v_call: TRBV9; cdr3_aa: CASSFAGASTDTQYF; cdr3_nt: TGTGCCAGCAGCTTTGCAGGGGCTAGCACAGATACGCAGTATTTT
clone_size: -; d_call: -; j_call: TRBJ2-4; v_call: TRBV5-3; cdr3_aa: CARSHKGRNIQYF; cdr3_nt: TGTGCCAGAAGCCATAAGGGGAGGAACATTCAGTACTTC
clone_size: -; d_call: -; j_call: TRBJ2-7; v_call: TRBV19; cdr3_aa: CASSMGSGLYEQYF; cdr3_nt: TGTGCCAGTAGTATGGGTAGCGGCCTATACGAGCAGTACTTC
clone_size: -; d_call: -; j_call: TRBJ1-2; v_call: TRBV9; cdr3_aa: CASSGTKPGYTF; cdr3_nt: TGTGCCAGCAGCGGAACAAAGCCGGGCTACACCTTC
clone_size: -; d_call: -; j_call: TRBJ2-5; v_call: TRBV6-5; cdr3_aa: CASTGGVTQYF; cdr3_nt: TGTGCCAGCACCGGAGGGGTGACCCAGTACTTC
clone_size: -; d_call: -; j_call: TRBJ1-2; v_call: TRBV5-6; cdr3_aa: CASSQDKRLGGYTF; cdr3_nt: TGTGCCAGCAGCCAAGACAAGCGGCTCGGGGGCTACACCTTC
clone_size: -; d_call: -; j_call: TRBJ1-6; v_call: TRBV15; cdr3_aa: CATSRDPSLGSPLHF; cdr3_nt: TGTGCCACCAGCAGAGATCCTTCCCTGGGCTCACCCCTCCACTTT
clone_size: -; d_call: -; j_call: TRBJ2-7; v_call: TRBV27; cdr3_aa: CASGLGWGYEQYF; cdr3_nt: TGTGCCAGCGGTTTAGGTTGGGGATACGAGCAGTACTTC
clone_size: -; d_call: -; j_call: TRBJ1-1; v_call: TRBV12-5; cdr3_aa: CASGFGAEAFF; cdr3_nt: TGTGCTAGTGGTTTCGGGGCTGAAGCTTTCTTT
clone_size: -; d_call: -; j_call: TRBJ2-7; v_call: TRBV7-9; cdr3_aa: CASSYTLRGVKREQYF; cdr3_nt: TGTGCCAGCAGTTATACTCTCAGGGGGGTTAAGAGGGAGCAGTACTTC
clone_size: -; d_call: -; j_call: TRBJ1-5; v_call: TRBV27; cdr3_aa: CASSTGTPYSNQPQHF; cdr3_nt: TGTGCCAGCAGTACCGGGACACCTTATAGCAATCAGCCCCAGCATTTT
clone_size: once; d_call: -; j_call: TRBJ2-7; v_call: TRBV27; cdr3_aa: CASSLSLGARYEQYF; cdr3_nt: TGTGCCAGCAGTTTATCGCTCGGGGCTAGGTACGAGCAGTACTTC
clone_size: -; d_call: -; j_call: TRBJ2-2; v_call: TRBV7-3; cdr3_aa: CASSPLGPGDGELFF; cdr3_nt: TGTGCCAGCAGCCCCCTCGGGCCCGGGGACGGGGAGCTGTTTTTT
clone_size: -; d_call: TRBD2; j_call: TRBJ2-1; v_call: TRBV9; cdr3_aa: CASSVEDGGAYNEQFF; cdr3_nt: TGTGCCAGCAGCGTAGAAGACGGGGGGGCCTACAATGAGCAGTTCTTC
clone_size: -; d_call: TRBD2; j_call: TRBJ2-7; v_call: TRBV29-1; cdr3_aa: CSVEDRGTRAYEQYF; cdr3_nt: TGCAGCGTTGAAGATCGGGGGACTAGGGCCTACGAGCAGTACTTC
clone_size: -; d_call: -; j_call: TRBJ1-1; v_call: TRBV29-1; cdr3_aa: CSVDNFLGTEAFF; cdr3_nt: TGCAGCGTCGATAACTTCCTGGGGACTGAAGCTTTCTTT
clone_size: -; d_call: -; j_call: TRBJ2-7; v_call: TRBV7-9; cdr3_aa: CASSPTTGDYEQYF; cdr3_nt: TGTGCCAGCAGCCCTACTACGGGGGACTACGAGCAGTACTTC